The rows below give T cell receptor beta chains drawn from one sample of a study of cytomegalovirus exposure and HLA in healthy donors. Clones were sequenced by immunoSEQ multiplex PCR, and TCRdb holds only the in-frame ones, with some missing. The data hold about 160,000 clones, with about 81% observed a single time. The sequenced sample was PBMCs. These TCRs come from a girl aged 2 to 10 in good health and CMV-seropositive. Both conserved end residues are trimmed from each CDR3.

TRBV5-1 ASSPWTSGRVGETQY
TRBV6-5 ASRRQGMVGEQY
TRBV19 ASRDGGRQQENTEAF
TRBV30 AWTMGGSSYNEQF
TRBV28 ASRYDRLGSPLH
TRBV5-1 ASREGGLAGVFGTDTQY
TRBV7-9 ASSLDLEADTQY
TRBV7-6 ASSFGGSFYEQF
TRBV19 ASSVAGEGYEQY
TRBV30 AWRPQGIYGYT
TRBV27 ASSETGLYGYT
TRBV30 AWKGQGEATEAF
TRBV30 AWTDRNEKLF
TRBV5-1 ASSFPEFLADLSDTYNEQF
TRBV11-2 ASRRGNTIY
TRBV27 ASSFRLPGELF